Listed below are T cell receptor beta chains from one sample, sequenced in a study of human T cells and chemical hapten exposure. TCRdb used MiXCR to reprocess the RACE reads, holding one entry per CDR3 protein. The sample includes about 90,000 distinct CDR3 sequences, around 7.9% of them seen just once. Specimen: whole blood, collected in connection with sensitization to the hapten diphenylcyclopropenone (DPC). Receptors originate from a man between 40 and 49 years old with alopecia areata. Some clones in this sample may be carry-over from other donors' samples. Each CDR3 is given with its conserved first and last residue. The D gene is left open where the match is weak. Clone size is given for some rows only: seen once, a few or many times, or a class if the clone is expanded.

v_gene	abundance	d_gene	j_gene	CDR3aa	CDR3nt
TRBV9	few	TRBD2	TRBJ2-5	CASSVSLAGGTQETQYF	TGTGCCAGCAGCGTGTCCCTAGCGGGAGGGACCCAAGAGACCCAGTACTTC
TRBV20-1	-	-	TRBJ1-5	CSARRSGSMRLSNQPQHF	TGCAGTGCTAGGAGGTCAGGGAGTATGAGGTTGAGCAATCAGCCCCAGCATTTT
TRBV20-1	few	-	TRBJ2-1	CSASGYGRGPPTSNEQFF	TGCAGTGCTAGTGGGTACGGGAGAGGACCCCCCACGTCCAATGAGCAGTTCTTC
TRBV7-2	few	TRBD2	TRBJ2-5	CASSLSAGVIETQYF	TGTGCCAGCAGCTTATCCGCGGGAGTAATAGAGACCCAGTACTTC
TRBV7-2	few	-	TRBJ2-3	CASSSRGLANLGPPDTQYF	TGTGCCAGCAGCTCGCGAGGCCTAGCGAATTTGGGCCCACCAGATACGCAGTATTTT
TRBV11-2	-	-	TRBJ2-4	CASSLGDPSLLAKNIQYF	TGTGCCAGCAGCCTGGGAGACCCATCGTTGTTAGCCAAAAACATTCAGTACTTC
TRBV7-8	-	-	TRBJ2-1	CASSLALNNEQFF	TGTGCCAGCAGCTTAGCACTAAACAATGAGCAGTTCTTC
TRBV10-3	many	TRBD1	TRBJ2-1	CAIRDRAQPGNEQFF	TGTGCCATCAGAGACAGGGCCCAGCCGGGGAATGAGCAGTTCTTC
TRBV9	-	-	TRBJ2-3	CASSVGVGSGPDTQYF	TGTGCCAGCAGCGTAGGGGTCGGGAGTGGACCAGATACGCAGTATTTT
TRBV18	many	TRBD1	TRBJ2-2	CASFGDSRTGELFF	TGTGCCAGCTTTGGGGACAGTCGTACCGGGGAGCTGTTTTTT
TRBV12-3/TRBV12-4	-	-	TRBJ2-1	CASTLRGEQFF	TGTGCCAGCACCCTAAGAGGGGAGCAGTTCTTC
TRBV6-5	few	-	TRBJ2-7	CASKTDREGSYEQYF	TGTGCCAGCAAGACGGACAGGGAGGGTTCCTACGAGCAGTACTTC
TRBV12-3/TRBV12-4	-	-	TRBJ1-5	CASSLSGGRYQPQHF	TGTGCCAGCAGTTTATCCGGGGGGCGTTATCAGCCCCAGCATTTT
TRBV29-1	-	-	TRBJ1-1	CSVGGGTNTEAFF	TGCAGCGTGGGGGGGGGTACGAACACTGAAGCTTTCTTT
TRBV10-3	-	TRBD2	TRBJ2-3	CAISVWAERGGSTDTQYF	TGTGCCATCAGTGTCTGGGCAGAGCGGGGGGGAAGCACAGATACGCAGTATTTT
TRBV6-5	few	-	TRBJ2-3	CASSYGLGDRPDTQYF	TGTGCCAGCAGTTACGGGCTGGGGGACCGGCCAGATACGCAGTATTTT
TRBV3-1	many	-	TRBJ2-4	CASSQGRWRYF	TGTGCCAGCAGCCAAGGTCGGTGGCGGTACTTC
TRBV10-3	few	TRBD2	TRBJ2-6	CAISELRGGSTGANVLTF	TGTGCCATCAGTGAGCTGAGAGGCGGGAGTACTGGGGCCAACGTCCTGACTTTC
TRBV4-3	many	TRBD1	TRBJ1-6	CASSQEISRTGDSPLHF	TGCGCCAGCAGCCAAGAAATTTCGAGGACAGGGGATTCACCCCTCCACTTT
TRBV28	-	-	TRBJ2-7	CASSTNFYEQYF	TGTGCCAGCAGCACAAACTTTTACGAGCAGTACTTC
TRBV4-1	many	-	TRBJ1-2	CASSQDPNGKYGYTF	TGCGCCAGCAGCCAAGATCCGAACGGAAAGTATGGCTACACCTTC
TRBV6-5	few	TRBD1	TRBJ2-7	CASSYGTGGPYEQYF	TGTGCCAGCAGTTACGGGACAGGGGGCCCCTACGAGCAGTACTTC
TRBV6-2/TRBV6-3	-	TRBD1	TRBJ2-7	CASSYGTGAVYEQYF	TGTGCCAGCAGTTATGGGACAGGGGCCGTCTACGAGCAGTACTTC
TRBV7-2	few	-	TRBJ2-3	CASSLAGRGGTDTQYF	TGTGCCAGCAGCTTAGCGGGAAGGGGGGGAACAGATACGCAGTATTTT
TRBV3-1	-	TRBD2	TRBJ2-3	CASSQDPSGRTDTQYF	TGTGCCAGCAGCCAAGATCCTAGCGGGAGGACAGATACGCAGTATTTT
TRBV6-2/TRBV6-3	many	-	TRBJ2-6	CASSKASGANVLTF	TGTGCCAGCAGTAAAGCCTCTGGGGCCAACGTCCTGACTTTC
TRBV28	few	-	TRBJ2-7	CASNHEAAPYEQYF	TGTGCCAGCAACCATGAGGCAGCACCCTACGAGCAGTACTTC
TRBV5-6	many	-	TRBJ2-3	CASSFSTQPTQYF	TGTGCCAGCAGCTTCTCAACCCAGCCCACGCAGTATTTT
TRBV29-1	few	TRBD2	TRBJ2-1	CSGTSGLGEQFF	TGCAGTGGGACTAGCGGTCTTGGGGAGCAGTTCTTC
TRBV20-1	-	-	TRBJ2-5	CSAVIGGGETQYF	TGCAGTGCAGTTATAGGGGGGGGCGAGACCCAGTACTTC
TRBV7-7	-	TRBD1	TRBJ2-3	CASSSQGIQDTQYF	TGTGCTAGCAGCTCACAGGGGATTCAAGATACGCAGTATTTT
TRBV30	-	-	TRBJ2-1	CAWSRQVNEQFF	TGTGCCTGGAGTCGACAGGTCAATGAGCAGTTCTTC
TRBV3-1	many	TRBD1	TRBJ1-5	CASSQALGTGGNQPQHF	TGTGCCAGCAGCCAAGCCCTCGGGACAGGGGGCAATCAGCCCCAGCATTTT
TRBV29-1	few	-	TRBJ2-7	CSVEDFGGASSYEQYF	TGCAGCGTTGAAGATTTCGGGGGTGCTAGCTCCTACGAGCAGTACTTC
TRBV7-2	-	TRBD2	TRBJ2-2	CASSPNLSGRGTGELFF	TGTGCCAGCAGCCCGAATCTTAGCGGGAGAGGTACCGGGGAGCTGTTTTTT
TRBV6-6	-	-	TRBJ2-5	CASSYPDRFQETQYF	TGTGCCAGCAGTTACCCCGACAGGTTCCAAGAGACCCAGTACTTC
TRBV5-1	-	-	TRBJ1-4	CASSRGSTTNEKLFF	TGCGCCAGCAGCAGGGGGAGCACAACTAATGAAAAACTGTTTTTT
TRBV7-2	few	TRBD2	TRBJ2-5	CASSTGLAGQETQYF	TGTGCCAGCAGCACCGGACTAGCGGGACAAGAGACCCAGTACTTC
TRBV5-1	few	-	TRBJ2-3	CASSLFSVLTDTQYF	TGCGCCAGCAGCTTGTTTTCGGTTCTCACAGATACGCAGTATTTT
TRBV9	many	-	TRBJ2-3	CASSAGDTQYF	TGTGCCAGCAGCGCCGGGGATACGCAGTATTTT
TRBV28	-	-	TRBJ1-6	CASSFVYSPLHF	TGTGCCAGCAGTTTCGTGTATTCACCCCTCCACTTT
TRBV6-2/TRBV6-3	many	TRBD1	TRBJ1-1	CASSYSDRVGTEAFF	TGTGCCAGCAGTTATTCAGACAGGGTTGGCACTGAAGCTTTCTTT
TRBV25-1	many	-	TRBJ2-1	CASTRGTSSSYNEQFF	TGTGCCAGCACAAGGGGGACGTCGAGCTCCTACAATGAGCAGTTCTTC
TRBV14	-	-	TRBJ2-6	CASSLDGSGANVLTF	TGTGCCAGCAGCCTGGACGGGTCTGGGGCCAACGTCCTGACTTTC
TRBV5-1	many	TRBD1	TRBJ2-6	CASSRQGSMSGANVLTF	TGCGCCAGCAGCCGACAGGGGAGTATGTCTGGGGCCAACGTCCTGACTTTC
TRBV30	many	-	TRBJ1-1	CAWGGWGTGAEAFF	TGTGCCTGGGGAGGATGGGGGACCGGAGCAGAAGCTTTCTTT
TRBV7-8	many	TRBD2	TRBJ2-5	CASSYGLAGRGEYF	TGTGCCAGCAGCTACGGACTAGCGGGACGGGGGGAGTACTTC
TRBV11-3	few	-	TRBJ1-1	CASSLVAGANTEAFF	TGTGCCAGCAGCTTAGTGGCAGGGGCGAACACTGAAGCTTTCTTT
TRBV18	-	TRBD1	TRBJ1-1	CASSPGQGMNTEAFF	TGTGCCAGCTCACCCGGACAGGGCATGAACACTGAAGCTTTCTTT
TRBV7-9	few	TRBD2	TRBJ2-3	CASSLGGTSMGTDTQYF	TGTGCCAGCAGCTTAGGTGGGACTAGCATGGGCACAGATACGCAGTATTTT
TRBV7-2	-	-	TRBJ1-1	CASSSGQPRTEAFF	TGTGCCAGCAGCTCCGGACAGCCGCGTACTGAAGCTTTCTTT
TRBV12-3/TRBV12-4	once	-	TRBJ2-7	CASSLGAGSSYEQYF	TGTGCCAGCAGTTTAGGGGCGGGTTCCTCCTACGAGCAGTACTTC
TRBV6-1	many	-	TRBJ1-5	CAIQARGNQPQHF	TGTGCCATTCAAGCCAGGGGCAATCAGCCCCAGCATTTT
TRBV7-9	-	TRBD2	TRBJ2-1	CASNPLVVAGGISYNEQFF	TGTGCCAGCAACCCCCTCGTGGTAGCGGGAGGTATCTCCTACAATGAGCAGTTCTTC
TRBV27	many	TRBD1	TRBJ2-5	CASSLSPGQGRETQYF	TGTGCCAGCAGTTTATCACCCGGACAGGGACGAGAGACCCAGTACTTC
TRBV28	many	-	TRBJ2-7	CASTPGSGTSLEQYF	TGTGCCAGCACCCCCGGCTCCGGGACTTCTCTCGAGCAGTACTTC
TRBV20-1	many	-	TRBJ2-2	CSASGGGGVHTGELFF	TGCAGTGCTAGTGGGGGAGGTGGCGTCCACACCGGGGAGCTGTTTTTT